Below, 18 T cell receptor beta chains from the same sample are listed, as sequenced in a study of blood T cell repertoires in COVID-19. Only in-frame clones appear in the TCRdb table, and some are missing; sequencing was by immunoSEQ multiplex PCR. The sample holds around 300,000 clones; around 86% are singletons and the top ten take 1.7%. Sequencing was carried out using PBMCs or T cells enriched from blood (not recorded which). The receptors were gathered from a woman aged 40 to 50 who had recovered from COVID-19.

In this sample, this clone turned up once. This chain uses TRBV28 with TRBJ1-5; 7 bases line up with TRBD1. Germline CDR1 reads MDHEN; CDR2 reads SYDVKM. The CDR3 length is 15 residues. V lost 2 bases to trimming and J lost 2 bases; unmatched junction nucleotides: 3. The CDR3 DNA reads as TGTGCCAGCAGTTTAGACAGGGTAGGCAATCAGCCCCAGCATTTT. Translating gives CASSLDRVGNQPQHF.

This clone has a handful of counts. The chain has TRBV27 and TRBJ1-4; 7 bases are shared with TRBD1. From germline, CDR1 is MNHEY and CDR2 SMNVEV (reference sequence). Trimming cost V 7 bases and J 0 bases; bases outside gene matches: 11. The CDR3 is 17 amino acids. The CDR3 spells CASKHYTGVATNEKLFF. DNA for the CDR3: TGTGCCAGCAAACATTACACAGGGGTAGCAACTAATGAAAAACTGTTTTTT.

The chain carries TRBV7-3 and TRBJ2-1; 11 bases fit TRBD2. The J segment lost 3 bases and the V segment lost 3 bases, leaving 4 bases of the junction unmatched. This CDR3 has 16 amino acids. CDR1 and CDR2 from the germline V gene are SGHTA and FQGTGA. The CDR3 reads CASSLLAGGDYNEQFF. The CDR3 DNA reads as TGTGCCAGCAGCTTGTTAGCGGGAGGGGACTACAATGAGCAGTTCTTC.

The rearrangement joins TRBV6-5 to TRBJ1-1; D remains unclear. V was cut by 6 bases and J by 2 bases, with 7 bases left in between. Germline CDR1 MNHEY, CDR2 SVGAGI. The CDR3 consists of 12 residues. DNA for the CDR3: TGTGCCAGCAGGAACTTTAACACTGAAGCTTTCTTT. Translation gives CASRNFNTEAFF.

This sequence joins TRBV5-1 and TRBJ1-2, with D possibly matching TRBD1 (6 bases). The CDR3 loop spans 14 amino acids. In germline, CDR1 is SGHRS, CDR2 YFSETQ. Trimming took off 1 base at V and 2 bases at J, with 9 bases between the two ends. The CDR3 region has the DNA TGCGCCAGCAGCTTGCTCACAGGGAACTATGGCTACACCTTC. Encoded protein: CASSLLTGNYGYTF.

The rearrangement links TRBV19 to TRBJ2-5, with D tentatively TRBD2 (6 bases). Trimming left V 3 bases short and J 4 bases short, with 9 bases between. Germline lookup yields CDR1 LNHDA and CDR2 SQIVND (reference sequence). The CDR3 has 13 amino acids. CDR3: CASSIGGSETQYF. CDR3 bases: TGTGCCAGTAGTATTGGGGGGTCAGAGACCCAGTACTTC.

This CDR3 is CASSLGVGAGANVLTF. The DNA for the CDR3 is TGTGCCAGCAGCTTAGGGGTAGGGGCCGGGGCCAACGTCCTGACTTTC. This rearrangement joins TRBV11-2 to TRBJ2-6; D is perhaps TRBD1 (5 bases). The CDR3 extends over 16 amino acids. V lost 1 base and J lost 4, with 11 bases in between. Germline-derived CDR1 and CDR2 are SGHAT and FQNNGV.

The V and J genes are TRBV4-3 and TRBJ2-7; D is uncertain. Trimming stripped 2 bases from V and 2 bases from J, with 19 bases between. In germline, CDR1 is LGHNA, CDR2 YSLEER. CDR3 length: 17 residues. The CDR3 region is CASSQKPPLGSPYEQYF. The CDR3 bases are TGCGCCAGCAGCCAAAAGCCTCCCCTAGGCAGCCCCTACGAGCAGTACTTC.

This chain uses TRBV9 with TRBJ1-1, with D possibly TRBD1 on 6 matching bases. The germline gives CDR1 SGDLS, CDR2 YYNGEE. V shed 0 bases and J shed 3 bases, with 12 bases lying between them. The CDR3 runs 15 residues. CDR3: CASSVGHRDDTEAFF. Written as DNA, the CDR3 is TGTGCCAGCAGCGTAGGACACAGGGATGACACTGAAGCTTTCTTT.

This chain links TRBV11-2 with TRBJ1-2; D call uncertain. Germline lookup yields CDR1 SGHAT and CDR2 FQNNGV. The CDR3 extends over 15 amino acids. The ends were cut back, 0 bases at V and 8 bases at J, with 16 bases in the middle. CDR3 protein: CASSLDLPSVRGYTF. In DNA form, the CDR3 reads TGTGCCAGCAGCTTAGATCTACCCTCGGTACGGGGCTACACCTTC. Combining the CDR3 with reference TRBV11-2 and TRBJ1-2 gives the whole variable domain EAGVAQSPRYKIIEKRQSVAFWCNPISGHATLYWYQQILGQGPKLLIQFQNNGVVDDSQLPKDRFSAERLKGVDSTLKIQPAKLEDSAVYLCASSLDLPSVRGYTFGSGTRLTVV.

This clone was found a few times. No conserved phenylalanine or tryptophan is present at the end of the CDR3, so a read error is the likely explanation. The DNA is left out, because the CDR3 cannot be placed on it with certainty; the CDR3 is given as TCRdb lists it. This CDR3 is CASSLDAGTGPVD. The rearrangement links TRBV6-1 to TRBJ2-4; the table's TRBD1 call for D was not verified on the DNA. Germline assignment: CDR1 MNHNS and CDR2 SASEGT. The CDR3 region is 13 residues in length, termini included.

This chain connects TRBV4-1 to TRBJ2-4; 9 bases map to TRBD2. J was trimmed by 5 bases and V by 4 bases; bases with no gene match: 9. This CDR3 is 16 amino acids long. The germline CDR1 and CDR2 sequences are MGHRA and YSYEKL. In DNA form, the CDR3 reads TGCGCCAGCAGCCGGGGGCGGGGGGGCCGAGAAAACATTCAGTACTTC. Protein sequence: CASSRGRGGRENIQYF.

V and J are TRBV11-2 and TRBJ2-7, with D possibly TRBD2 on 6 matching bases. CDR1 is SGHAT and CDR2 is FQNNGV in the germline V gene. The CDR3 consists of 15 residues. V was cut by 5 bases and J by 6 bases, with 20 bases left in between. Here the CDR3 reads CASSDSPREIGEQYF. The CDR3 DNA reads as TGTGCCAGCAGCGACAGCCCCCGGGAGATCGGCGAGCAGTACTTC.

CDR3 protein: CASSAKKTGMNTEAFF. The CDR3 bases are TGTGCCAGCAGCGCGAAAAAGACAGGGATGAACACTGAAGCTTTCTTT. The chain joins TRBV7-9 to TRBJ1-1, with 7 nucleotides matching TRBD1. Germline-derived CDR1 and CDR2 are SEHNR and FQNEAQ (reference sequence). The CDR3 is 16 amino acids. Trimming cost V 5 bases and J 0 bases; bases outside gene matches: 9.

The CDR3 DNA sequence: TGTGCCAGCAGCTTAGGAGCAACTAATGAAAAACTGTTTTTT. Its protein is CASSLGATNEKLFF. The chain joins TRBV7-2 to TRBJ1-4; no clear D. Trimming took off 1 base at V and 0 bases at J, with 3 bases between the two ends. Germline-derived CDR1 and CDR2 are SGHTA and FQGNSA. This CDR3 spans 14 amino acids.

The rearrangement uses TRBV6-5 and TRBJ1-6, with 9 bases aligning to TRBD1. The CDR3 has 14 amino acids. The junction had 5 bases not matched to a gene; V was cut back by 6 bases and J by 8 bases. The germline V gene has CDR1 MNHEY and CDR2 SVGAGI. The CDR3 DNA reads TGTGCCAGCAGGGGGACAGGGAGGGATTCACCCCTCCACTTT. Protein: CASRGTGRDSPLHF.

The CDR3 coding sequence is TGTGCCAGCTCACAACAACAGGCCTCAAGCTCCTACGAGCAGTACTTC. It specifies CASSQQQASSSYEQYF. The chain carries TRBV18 and TRBJ2-7; a weak D match, TRBD1 (5 bases). Germline CDR1 reads KGHSH; CDR2 reads LQKENI. This CDR3 contains 16 residues. V was shortened by 4 bases and J by 0 bases, with 16 bases between the two germline ends.

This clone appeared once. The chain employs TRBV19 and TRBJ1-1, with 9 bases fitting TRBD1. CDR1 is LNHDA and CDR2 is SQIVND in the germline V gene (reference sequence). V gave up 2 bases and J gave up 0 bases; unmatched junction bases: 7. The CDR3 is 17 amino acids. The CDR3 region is CASSILGTGPMNTEAFF. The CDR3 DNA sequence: TGTGCCAGTAGTATATTGGGGACAGGGCCCATGAACACTGAAGCTTTCTTT.